This section outlines one T cell receptor beta chain sequence together with its context. These data originate in a study of control samples from healthy donors and cancer patients. The assay was immunoSEQ multiplex PCR, and TCRdb's table has in-frame clones only and misses some. The table records 150,000 to 200,000 clones, around 94% of them present only once. The origin of this receptor is a man aged 25-40 years in good health. Material: blood.

The CDR3 reads CASSAAVEEQFF. In DNA, the CDR3 is TGTGCCAGCAGTGCCGCAGTCGAGGAGCAGTTCTTC. This sequence joins TRBV12-3 or TRBV12-4 and TRBJ2-1; D is undetermined. This CDR3 has 12 amino acids. V lost 5 bases and J lost 10, with 12 bases in between.